This T cell receptor beta chain was recorded in a study of regulatory T cells in long-lasting Graves disease. Whole-study results and caveats: There were preferences for TRBV28, TRBJ1-2 and TRBJ2-5 in persistent disease.

This clonotype was observed at least ten times. Its target is not known. Both iRepertoire HTBI primers and Arm-PCR of CDR3 regions were used to build the TCR beta libraries. TCRdb passed the multiplex PCR reads through MiXCR, listing each CDR3 protein once. Of 450,000 to 700,000 distinct CDR3 sequences in the sample, around an eighth were seen once. Trimming removed 1 base at V and 2 bases at J, with 10 bases between. Germline CDR1 and CDR2: SGHTA and FQGNSA. The CDR3 spans 15 residues. Noted time point: newly diagnosed GD, antithyroid drugs for less than 3 months. Making the TCR library involved RNA that had been extracted from PBMCs. This sample also appeared in a second study, on T cells in Graves' hyperthyroidism and ophthalmopathy. That publication notes: The study used the HTBI primer set for a first-round RT-PCR of the TCR CDR3. Most clonotypes that expanded in the thyroid above 0.001 also showed up in blood.

The sequences come from peripheral blood mononuclear cells (PBMCs), collected at new diagnosis, from a patient treated with antithyroid drugs. This sequence joins TRBV7-2 and TRBJ2-3; perhaps TRBD2 as D (6 bases). The sequence was collected from a young man with Graves disease. CDR3 protein: CASSLGAGNTDTQYF. Here the CDR3 DNA reads TGTGCCAGCAGCTTAGGTGCGGGAAACACAGATACGCAGTATTTT.